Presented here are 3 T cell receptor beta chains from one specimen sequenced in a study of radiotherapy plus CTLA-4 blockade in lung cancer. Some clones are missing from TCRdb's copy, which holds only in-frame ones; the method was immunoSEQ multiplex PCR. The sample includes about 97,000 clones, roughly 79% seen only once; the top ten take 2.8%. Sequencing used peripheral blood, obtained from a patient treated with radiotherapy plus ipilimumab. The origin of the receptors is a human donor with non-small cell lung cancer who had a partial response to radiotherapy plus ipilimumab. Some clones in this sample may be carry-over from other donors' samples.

CDR3 protein: CASSLLGRGLSNEKLFF. The CDR3 region has the DNA TGTGCCAGCAGTTTACTCGGCAGGGGGCTATCTAATGAAAAACTGTTTTTT. The chain carries TRBV28 and TRBJ1-4; 8 positions agree with TRBD1. Losses at the gene ends were 2 bases for V and 3 bases for J; bases not matched to a gene: 8. The CDR3 length is 17 residues. Germline V CDR1 and CDR2: MDHEN, SYDVKM.

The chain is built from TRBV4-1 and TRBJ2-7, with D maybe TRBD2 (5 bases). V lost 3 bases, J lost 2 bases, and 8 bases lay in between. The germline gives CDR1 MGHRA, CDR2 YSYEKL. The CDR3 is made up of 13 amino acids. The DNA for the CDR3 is TGCGCCAGCAGCCACCCACTAGCCTACGAGCAGTACTTC. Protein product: CASSHPLAYEQYF.

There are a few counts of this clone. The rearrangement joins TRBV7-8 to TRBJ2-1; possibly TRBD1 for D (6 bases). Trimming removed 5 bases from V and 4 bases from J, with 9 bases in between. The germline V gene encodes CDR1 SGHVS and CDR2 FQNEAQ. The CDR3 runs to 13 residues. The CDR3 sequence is CASSGGQYNEQFF. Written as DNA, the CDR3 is TGTGCCAGCAGCGGAGGACAGTACAATGAGCAGTTCTTC. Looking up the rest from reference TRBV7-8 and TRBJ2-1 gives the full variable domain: GAGVSQSPRYKVAKRGQDVALRCDPISGHVSLFWYQQALGQGPEFLTYFQNEAQLDKSGLPSDRFFAERPEGSVSTLKIQRTQQEDSAVYLCASSGGQYNEQFFGPGTRLTVL.